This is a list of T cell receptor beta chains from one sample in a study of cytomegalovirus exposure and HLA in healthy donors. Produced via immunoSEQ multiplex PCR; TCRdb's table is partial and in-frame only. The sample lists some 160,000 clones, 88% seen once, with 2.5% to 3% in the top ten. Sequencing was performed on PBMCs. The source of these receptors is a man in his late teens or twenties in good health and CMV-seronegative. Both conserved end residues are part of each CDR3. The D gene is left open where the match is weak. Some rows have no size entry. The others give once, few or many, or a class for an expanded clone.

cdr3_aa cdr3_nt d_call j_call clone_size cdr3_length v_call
CASSLRQVGTQYF TGCGCCAGCAGCCTACGCCAGGTTGGGACCCAGTACTTC NA TRBJ2-5 NA 13 TRBV5-1
CASSVPGETDTQYF TGTGCCAGCAGTGTCCCAGGGGAGACAGATACGCAGTATTTT NA TRBJ2-3 NA 14 TRBV6-1
CASSLLAGGEDTQYF TGTGCCAGCAGCCTCCTAGCGGGCGGGGAGGATACGCAGTATTTT TRBD2 TRBJ2-3 NA 15 TRBV6-5
CASSQGVGREVSNEQFF TGTGCCAGCAGCCAGGGCGTTGGGCGGGAGGTTTCCAATGAGCAGTTCTTC TRBD2 TRBJ2-1 NA 17 TRBV4-2
CASSPDEREQYF TGTGCCAGCTCACCAGATGAGCGAGAGCAGTACTTC NA TRBJ2-7 NA 12 TRBV18
CASSRDRDNEQFF TGTGCCAGCTCGAGGGACAGAGACAATGAGCAGTTCTTC TRBD1 TRBJ2-1 NA 13 TRBV6-1
CASRLYRSSYNSPLHF TGTGCCAGCAGATTATACAGGAGCTCCTATAATTCACCCCTCCACTTT NA TRBJ1-6 NA 16 TRBV28
CASSLYTQGTGANVLTF TGCGCCAGCAGCCTGTATACACAGGGAACCGGGGCCAACGTCCTGACTTTC NA TRBJ2-6 NA 17 TRBV4-1
CASSQVWETELTGNTIYF TGTGCCAGCAGCCAAGTTTGGGAGACTGAACTAACTGGAAACACCATATATTTT NA TRBJ1-3 NA 18 TRBV4-2
CASSVLTTGAKETQYF TGTGCCAGCAGCGTCCTAACGACAGGGGCGAAGGAGACCCAGTACTTC TRBD1 TRBJ2-5 NA 16 TRBV27
CASSQEISSEQYF TGTGCCAGCAGCCAAGAAATTTCTAGCGAGCAGTACTTC NA TRBJ2-7 NA 13 TRBV4-2
CASSNSGSGTGELFF TGCGCCAGCAGCAATAGCGGGAGCGGTACCGGGGAGCTGTTTTTT TRBD2 TRBJ2-2 NA 15 TRBV4-1
CSVEGLASGDYEQYF TGCAGCGTTGAGGGGTTGGCTAGCGGAGACTACGAGCAGTACTTC TRBD2 TRBJ2-7 NA 15 TRBV29-1
CASSVQGAGSSDTQYF TGTGCCAGCAGCGTACAAGGGGCAGGGTCTAGTGATACGCAGTATTTT NA TRBJ2-3 once 16 TRBV9
CASSFTGTSDNEQFF TGTGCCAGCAGCTTTACCGGGACTTCCGACAATGAGCAGTTCTTC NA TRBJ2-1 NA 15 TRBV11-3
CASSKTGTGITEQYF TGTGCCAGCAGTAAAACCGGGACAGGGATTACCGAGCAGTACTTC TRBD1 TRBJ2-7 NA 15 TRBV27
CASSQETGSTEAFF TGTGCCAGCAGCCAAGAGACAGGGTCCACTGAAGCTTTCTTT TRBD1 TRBJ1-1 NA 14 TRBV7-6
CASSELNYGYTF TGTGCCAGCAGTGAACTAAACTATGGCTACACCTTC NA TRBJ1-2 NA 12 TRBV25-1
CASSLASGTYNEQFF TGCGCCAGCAGCTTGGCTAGCGGGACATACAATGAGCAGTTCTTC TRBD2 TRBJ2-1 once 15 TRBV5-1
CASSLDSTGSTGELFF TGTGCCAGCAGCTTAGACTCGACAGGGTCGACCGGGGAGCTGTTTTTT TRBD1 TRBJ2-2 few 16 TRBV7-9
CASSQDTGKEPQHF TGCGCCAGCAGCCAAGATACAGGGAAAGAGCCCCAGCATTTT NA TRBJ1-5 few 14 TRBV4-1
CASRIGTSGADYEQYF TGTGCCAGCAGGATCGGGACTAGCGGGGCGGATTACGAGCAGTACTTC TRBD2 TRBJ2-7 NA 16 TRBV6-6
CASSRQGDLGYTF TGTGCCAGCAGCCGACAGGGAGATCTTGGCTACACCTTC TRBD1 TRBJ1-2 NA 13 TRBV7-2
CASSLDPGYLYEQYF TGTGCCAGCAGCTTAGATCCAGGGTATCTCTACGAGCAGTACTTC NA TRBJ2-7 NA 15 TRBV7-2
CASSFQANTEAFF TGCGCCAGCAGCTTCCAAGCGAACACTGAAGCTTTCTTT NA TRBJ1-1 NA 13 TRBV5-1
CASSQDPRGAGNTIYF TGTGCCAGCAGCCAAGACCCGCGGGGAGCAGGAAACACCATATATTTT NA TRBJ1-3 NA 16 TRBV14
CASSVEWTTTDTQYF TGTGCCAGCAGCGTAGAGTGGACTACCACAGATACGCAGTATTTT NA TRBJ2-3 NA 15 TRBV9
CSVAGGQVPGGSGYTF TGCAGCGTTGCGGGCGGGCAGGTGCCAGGAGGGAGCGGCTACACCTTC NA TRBJ1-2 NA 16 TRBV29-1
CASSLVRGNTEAFF TGCGCCAGCAGCTTGGTTCGGGGGAACACTGAAGCTTTCTTT NA TRBJ1-1 NA 14 TRBV5-1
CASSSFGENYGYTF TGTGCCAGCAGTTCTTTTGGGGAGAACTATGGCTACACCTTC NA TRBJ1-2 once 14 TRBV28
CASSQAPGQSYEQYF TGCGCCAGCAGCCAAGCCCCGGGACAGAGTTACGAGCAGTACTTC TRBD1 TRBJ2-7 once 15 TRBV4-1
CASSQLGQGQETQYF TGCGCCAGCAGCCAATTGGGCCAGGGCCAAGAGACCCAGTACTTC NA TRBJ2-5 NA 15 TRBV4-3
CASSLARTGDNYGYTF TGTGCCAGCAGCTTGGCACGGACAGGGGATAACTATGGCTACACCTTC TRBD1 TRBJ1-2 NA 16 TRBV5-4
CASRQGQTTDTQYF TGCGCCAGCAGACAGGGACAGACAACAGATACGCAGTATTTT TRBD1 TRBJ2-3 NA 14 TRBV10-1
CASSLNPQVENTIYF TGCGCCAGCAGCTTGAATCCACAGGTAGAAAACACCATATATTTT NA TRBJ1-3 NA 15 TRBV5-1
CASSGGTEAFF TGTGCCAGCAGTGGAGGGACTGAAGCTTTCTTT NA TRBJ1-1 NA 11 TRBV6-1
CASSLDPRGTDTQYF TGTGCCAGCAGCTTAGACCCCCGCGGCACAGATACGCAGTATTTT NA TRBJ2-3 NA 15 TRBV11-2
CASRARTSEETQYF TGTGCCAGCAGAGCCCGGACTAGCGAAGAGACCCAGTACTTC TRBD2 TRBJ2-5 NA 14 TRBV2
CASSLVLQSGSTDTQYF TGTGCCAGCAGCTTGGTTCTCCAAAGCGGTAGCACAGATACGCAGTATTTT NA TRBJ2-3 NA 17 TRBV5-6
CAISESSGEPDTQYF TGTGCCATCAGTGAGTCTTCGGGGGAGCCAGATACGCAGTATTTT NA TRBJ2-3 NA 15 TRBV10-3